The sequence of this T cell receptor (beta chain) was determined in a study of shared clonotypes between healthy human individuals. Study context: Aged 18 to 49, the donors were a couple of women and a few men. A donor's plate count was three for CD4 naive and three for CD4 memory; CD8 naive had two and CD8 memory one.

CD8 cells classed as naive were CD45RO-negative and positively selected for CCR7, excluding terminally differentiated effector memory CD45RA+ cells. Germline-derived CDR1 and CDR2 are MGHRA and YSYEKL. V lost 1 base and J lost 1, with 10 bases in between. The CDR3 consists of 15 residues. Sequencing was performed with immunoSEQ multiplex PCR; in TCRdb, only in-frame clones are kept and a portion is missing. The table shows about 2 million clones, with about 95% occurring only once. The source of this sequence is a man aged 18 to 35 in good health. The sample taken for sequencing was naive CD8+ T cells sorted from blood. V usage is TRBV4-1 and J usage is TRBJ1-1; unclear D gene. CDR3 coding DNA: TGCGCCAGCAGCCAAGGAATCGGGAGGAACACTGAAGCTTTCTTT. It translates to CASSQGIGRNTEAFF.